A selection of T cell receptor beta chains follows, all from one sample in a study of neurological immune-mediated disorders. TCRdb redid the calling of the 5' RACE reads with MiXCR, one entry per CDR3 protein. The sample has 30,000 or so distinct CDR3 sequences, under 6% seen once. What was sequenced was PBMCs. The source is a man between 18 and 35 years old in good health. The CDR3 runs from the conserved cysteine through the conserved F or W. The D gene is left open where the match is weak. The size entry is marked missing in some rows and otherwise reads once, few, many or a size class.

d_call	j_call	clone_size	v_call	cdr3_aa	cdr3_nt
TRBD1	TRBJ1-6	-	TRBV20-1	CSAIRQGFGSPLHF	TGCAGTGCCATTAGACAGGGGTTCGGCTCACCCCTCCACTTT
TRBD2	TRBJ2-1	-	TRBV20-1	CSADEVGRETQFF	TGCAGTGCGGACGAGGTGGGGCGGGAGACCCAGTTCTTC
-	TRBJ1-2	many	TRBV5-6	CASSLVGGNYGYTF	TGTGCCAGCAGCTTGGTCGGCGGAAACTATGGCTACACCTTC
TRBD1	TRBJ2-3	many	TRBV4-2	CASSQEQGAKDTQYF	TGTGCCAGCAGCCAAGAGCAGGGGGCGAAAGATACGCAGTATTTT
-	TRBJ2-1	many	TRBV30	CAWSVVNEQFF	TGTGCCTGGAGTGTGGTCAATGAGCAGTTCTTC
TRBD1	TRBJ2-1	many	TRBV5-1	CASSQNWDRGPNEQFF	TGCGCCAGCAGCCAGAATTGGGACAGGGGGCCGAATGAGCAGTTCTTC
-	TRBJ1-1	many	TRBV20-1	CSARDFVLPMNTEAFF	TGCAGTGCTAGAGATTTCGTCCTGCCCATGAACACTGAAGCTTTCTTT
-	TRBJ2-7	many	TRBV5-1	CASSSSPDRSYEQYF	TGCGCCAGCAGCTCCTCCCCCGACAGGTCCTACGAGCAGTACTTC
TRBD1	TRBJ1-2	many	TRBV2	CASSVTGGGYGYTF	TGTGCCAGCAGTGTTACAGGGGGAGGCTATGGCTACACCTTC
-	TRBJ1-6	many	TRBV5-4	CASSSRDFYNSPLHF	TGTGCCAGCAGCTCCCGGGATTTCTATAATTCACCCCTCCACTTT
-	TRBJ2-3	many	TRBV20-1	CSAFWSDTQYF	TGCAGTGCTTTTTGGTCAGATACGCAGTATTTT
TRBD1	TRBJ1-6	many	TRBV5-1	CASTTGAANSPLHF	TGCGCCAGCACTACAGGGGCTGCAAATTCACCCCTCCACTTT
-	TRBJ1-2	many	TRBV7-6	CASSLGAGLDGYTF	TGTGCCAGCAGCTTGGGCGCGGGATTAGATGGCTACACCTTC
-	TRBJ2-5	many	TRBV5-5	CASSFWTKQETQYF	TGTGCCAGCAGCTTTTGGACGAAGCAAGAGACCCAGTACTTC
-	TRBJ1-1	-	TRBV18	CASSPDRSEAFF	TGTGCCAGCTCACCCGACCGATCTGAAGCTTTCTTT
-	TRBJ1-1	many	TRBV30	CAWSSQGRTEAFF	TGTGCCTGGAGCTCGCAGGGGCGGACTGAAGCTTTCTTT
TRBD1	TRBJ1-1	many	TRBV29-1	CSVVQGAWAFF	TGCAGCGTTGTACAGGGGGCTTGGGCTTTCTTT
-	TRBJ2-3	-	TRBV20-1	CSADRLTQYF	TGCAGTGCCGACAGGCTTACGCAGTATTTT
-	TRBJ2-7	many	TRBV27	CASRPRTDSYEQYF	TGTGCCAGCAGACCTAGGACAGACTCCTACGAGCAGTACTTC
-	TRBJ2-7	many	TRBV5-1	CASSGPGLHEQYF	TGCGCCAGCAGCGGTCCGGGACTCCACGAGCAGTACTTC
-	TRBJ2-3	many	TRBV4-2	CASSQDGTHSTDTQYF	TGTGCCAGCAGCCAAGACGGGACTCACAGCACAGATACGCAGTATTTT
-	TRBJ2-3	many	TRBV20-1	CSARGESTDTQYF	TGCAGTGCCCGAGGGGAAAGCACAGATACGCAGTATTTT
-	TRBJ1-5	-	TRBV5-1	CASSLGRDQPQHF	TGCGCCAGCAGCTTGGGTAGGGATCAGCCCCAGCATTTT
-	TRBJ2-4	many	TRBV3-1	CASSLTTSFKNIQYF	TGTGCCAGCAGCCTCACAACTAGTTTCAAAAACATTCAGTACTTC
TRBD1	TRBJ1-2	many	TRBV10-3	CAISPDRGGGYTF	TGTGCCATCTCTCCGGACAGGGGAGGTGGCTACACCTTC
TRBD1	TRBJ1-1	many	TRBV29-1	CSVGTAIEAFF	TGCAGCGTCGGGACAGCGATTGAAGCTTTCTTT
-	TRBJ2-6	many	TRBV6-5	CASSWQLRTGANVLTF	TGTGCCAGCAGTTGGCAGTTACGTACTGGGGCCAACGTCCTGACTTTC
-	TRBJ1-1	many	TRBV25-1	CASSWGSRIMNTEAFF	TGTGCCAGCAGCTGGGGATCGAGGATAATGAACACTGAAGCTTTCTTT
-	TRBJ1-6	many	TRBV7-8	CASSSRGSTTYNSPLHF	TGTGCCAGCAGCTCGAGGGGTTCCACAACCTATAATTCACCCCTCCACTTT
TRBD1	TRBJ2-4	many	TRBV29-1	CSVAGQGRAKNIQYF	TGCAGCGTTGCAGGACAGGGGAGAGCCAAAAACATTCAGTACTTC
-	TRBJ2-1	many	TRBV5-1	CASSLDAGNNEQFF	TGCGCCAGCAGCTTGGATGCAGGGAACAATGAGCAGTTCTTC
TRBD2	TRBJ2-5	many	TRBV5-1	CASSFLAGEETQYF	TGCGCCAGCAGCTTCCTAGCGGGAGAAGAGACCCAGTACTTC
-	TRBJ1-2	many	TRBV29-1	CSVEEYKGAGGYTF	TGCAGCGTTGAAGAATATAAAGGGGCTGGCGGCTACACCTTC
TRBD2	TRBJ2-5	many	TRBV12-3/TRBV12-4	CASSFSGGQETQYF	TGTGCCAGCAGTTTCAGCGGGGGACAAGAGACCCAGTACTTC
TRBD1	TRBJ2-7	many	TRBV5-1	CASSLGQGPSAYEQYF	TGCGCCAGCAGCTTGGGACAGGGGCCGAGCGCCTACGAGCAGTACTTC
-	TRBJ2-6	-	TRBV7-3	CSSSLDGSVANVLTF	TGTTCCAGCAGCTTAGACGGTTCCGTGGCCAACGTCCTGACTTTC
TRBD2	TRBJ2-1	many	TRBV27	CASSLASGAYNEQFF	TGTGCCAGCAGTTTAGCTAGCGGGGCCTACAATGAGCAGTTCTTC
TRBD1	TRBJ2-7	many	TRBV15	CATSSRDREGEQYF	TGTGCCACCAGCAGCCGGGACAGGGAAGGGGAGCAGTACTTC
-	TRBJ2-1	many	TRBV12-3/TRBV12-4	CASSPTDSYNEQFF	TGTGCCAGCAGTCCTACGGACAGCTACAATGAGCAGTTCTTC
TRBD1	TRBJ1-1	medium-sized	TRBV3-1	CASRQGTGVTEAFF	TGTGCCAGCAGGCAAGGGACAGGGGTAACTGAAGCTTTCTTT
TRBD2	TRBJ2-1	many	TRBV11-2	CASSLVAGGTNEQFF	TGTGCCAGCAGCTTAGTAGCGGGGGGTACAAATGAGCAGTTCTTC
-	TRBJ1-3	many	TRBV18	CASSPADSRNTIYF	TGTGCCAGCTCACCTGCGGATTCAAGGAACACCATATATTTT